This TCR beta chain was sequenced during a study of shared clonotypes between healthy human individuals. The V gene lost 4 bases and the J gene lost 8 bases, with 14 bases spanning the gap. CDR3 length: 12 residues. Per the germline V gene, CDR1 is GTSNPN and CDR2 is SVGIG (reference sequence). Participating donors were healthy, HIV-negative adults free of recent acute infections or vaccinations. Donors, without exception, were Caucasian adults residing in Nashville, Tennessee. The sequencing of unsorted PBMC DNA took place on ten immunoSEQ deep assay plates. Original analysis: Filtering differed since immunoSEQ provided only junctions, with no quality scores. Clones were sequenced by immunoSEQ multiplex PCR, and TCRdb holds only the in-frame ones, with some missing. From that table come the V and J calls and clone size; the DNA was used to work out D and trimming. The profile covers 490,000 or so clones, with 79% appearing a single time and more than 10% taken by the ten largest.

This sequence originates from a woman between 40 and 50 years old in good health. Some clones in this sample may be carry-over from other donors' samples. This chain joins TRBV30 and TRBJ1-1; tentative D call: TRBD1 (5 bases). Sample: PBMCs. This CDR3 is CAWNPRQREAFF. CDR3 DNA sequence: TGTGCCTGGAATCCCCGACAGAGAGAAGCTTTCTTT.